The 15 T cell receptor beta chains presented below share a single source sample, sequenced in a study of CD8 T cells in ankylosing spondylitis. TCRdb processed the 5' RACE reads anew with MiXCR; each CDR3 protein has one entry. The sample records fewer than 250,000 distinct CDR3 sequences, more than 9% being singletons. Sequencing was performed on blood, either unsorted or a sorted T cell fraction (not recorded which). These receptors were collected from a male donor with ankylosing spondylitis or in good health (not recorded which).

This clonotype was seen repeatedly, ten times or more. The chain carries TRBV7-3 and TRBJ2-2, with 9 positions matching TRBD2. Germline V CDR1 and CDR2: SGHTA, FQGTGA. The CDR3 runs 19 residues. With 1 base clipped from V and 1 base from J, the junction kept 10 bases outside the gene matches. CDR3 in DNA: TGTGCCAGCAGCTTAATCAAAAAGCGGGGGGCCATGAACACCGGGGAGCTGTTTTTT. Its translation is CASSLIKKRGAMNTGELFF.

This clonotype has ten or more counts. J is TRBJ2-5 and V is TRBV7-9; D gene ambiguous. This CDR3 region has 15 residues. Trimming shortened V by 3 bases and J by 4 bases, and 15 bases separated the two germline ends. CDR1 is SEHNR and CDR2 is FQNEAQ in the germline V gene (reference sequence). The CDR3, as DNA: TGTGCCAGCAGCTTTTGGGGAATTCAAGGAGAGACCCAGTACTTC. Residues: CASSFWGIQGETQYF.

The table lists this clonotype with many counts. This rearrangement joins TRBV29-1 to TRBJ2-2, with 10 bases fitting TRBD1. Germline values: CDR1 SQVTM, CDR2 ANQGSEA. The CDR3 is made up of 14 amino acids. With 7 bases clipped from V and 4 bases from J, the junction kept 6 bases outside the gene matches. The CDR3 protein is CSAGQGVLTGELFF. CDR3 nucleotides: TGCAGCGCCGGACAGGGGGTCCTCACCGGGGAGCTGTTTTTT.

V and J are TRBV28 and TRBJ2-3, with D unresolved. The CDR3 loop spans 12 amino acids. Looked up from germline, CDR1 is MDHEN and CDR2 is SYDVKM. V was pared by 7 bases and J by 7 bases, with 12 bases between. DNA of the CDR3: TGTGCCAGCACCTCGGCCAGCAATACGCAGTATTTT. It translates to CASTSASNTQYF.

Comments on this clonotype: A junction end diverges from the germline sequence, so it may reflect a read error. The chain uses TRBV9 and TRBJ2-7; TRBD2 aligns across 8 bases. This CDR3 has 13 residues. Germline V gene lookup returns CDR1 SGDLS and CDR2 YYNGEE. The CDR3 DNA follows: TGTGCCAGCAGCGACAGCGGGGGATACGACCAGTACTTC. Protein sequence: CASSDSGGYDQYF.

This clonotype was recorded many times. The J gene is TRBJ2-2, the V gene TRBV24-1; D is possibly TRBD2 (5 bases). The germline V gene encodes CDR1 KGHDR and CDR2 SFDVKD. The ends were cut back, 5 bases at V and 1 base at J, with 7 bases in the middle. CDR3 length: 14 residues. Written as DNA, the CDR3 is TGTGCCACCAGTGGCGGAGGGAACACCGGGGAGCTGTTTTTT. It yields the protein CATSGGGNTGELFF.

This rearrangement joins TRBV5-5 to TRBJ2-2, with D perhaps TRBD1 (5 bases). CDR1 is SGHKS and CDR2 is YYEKEE in the germline V gene (reference sequence). Between the trimmed V and J ends, which lost 2 bases and 1 base, there was a span of 12 bases. The CDR3 contains 16 residues. The CDR3 here is CASSFNRLENTGELFF. The CDR3 region has the DNA TGTGCCAGCAGCTTCAACAGGCTAGAGAACACCGGGGAGCTGTTTTTT.

This clonotype was counted many times. The chain couples TRBV6-2 or TRBV6-3 to TRBJ2-3; the D gene is possibly TRBD2 (6 bases). V gave up 6 bases and J gave up 0 bases, with 16 bases separating them. The V gene's germline CDR1 is MNHEY and CDR2 SVGEGT. The CDR3 is made up of 16 amino acids. CDR3: CASSSWSGSSTDTQYF. DNA for the CDR3: TGTGCCAGCAGCTCATGGAGCGGGTCTAGCACAGATACGCAGTATTTT.

A remark on this clonotype: A much larger clone is a single base away; this may be a read error. The chain employs TRBV5-1 and TRBJ1-6; no reliable D call. The CDR3 length is 12 residues. Trimming cost V 2 bases and J 7 bases, with 4 bases left between them. CDR1 SGHRS and CDR2 YFSETQ come from the germline V gene. This chain's CDR3 is CASSFANSPLHF. The CDR3 nucleotides are TGCGCCAGCAGCTTTGCGAATTCACCCCTCCACTTT.

The chain has TRBV7-9 and TRBJ1-2; the D gene is possibly TRBD1 (5 bases). The CDR3 loop spans 14 amino acids. From germline, CDR1 is SEHNR and CDR2 FQNEAQ (reference sequence). The V end was cut by 3 bases, the J end by 4 bases, with 12 bases between. CDR3 DNA sequence: TGTGCCAGCAGCTTCGGGGACTCAACCTATGGCTACACCTTC. Amino acid sequence: CASSFGDSTYGYTF.

The gene calls are TRBV29-1 and TRBJ1-5, with D tentatively TRBD1 (6 bases). Trimming stripped 3 bases from V and 0 bases from J, with 12 bases between. Germline V gene sequence: CDR1 SQVTM, CDR2 ANQGSEA. The CDR3 runs to 15 residues. The CDR3 reads CSVDGGGYSNQPQHF. Here the CDR3 DNA reads TGCAGCGTTGATGGCGGGGGCTATAGCAATCAGCCCCAGCATTTT. The variable domain in full, with the rest retrieved from reference TRBV29-1 and TRBJ1-5, is SAVISQKPSRDICQRGTSLTIQCQVDSQVTMMFWYRQQPGQSLTLIATANQGSEATYESGFVIDKFPISRPNLTFSTLTVSNMSPEDSSIYLCSVDGGGYSNQPQHFGDGTRLSIL.

This clonotype was detected a few times. The chain uses TRBV12-3 or TRBV12-4 and TRBJ2-3; D may match TRBD1 or TRBD2 (5 bases each). With 5 bases removed from V and 4 bases from J, the gap between germline ends came to 16 bases. The CDR3 consists of 15 residues. The CDR3 reads CASSPSRRESDTQYF. The CDR3 DNA reads TGTGCCAGCAGTCCCTCCCGCAGGGAGTCAGATACGCAGTATTTT.

This clonotype appeared many times. This chain connects TRBV29-1 to TRBJ2-5; 7 bases match TRBD1. CDR1 SQVTM and CDR2 ANQGSEA come from the germline V gene. Losses at the gene ends were 0 bases for V and 5 bases for J; bases not matched to a gene: 9. The CDR3 is made up of 15 amino acids. Written as DNA, the CDR3 is TGCAGCGTTGAAGAGGGCAGGGGGTTATTTGAGACCCAGTACTTC. It encodes CSVEEGRGLFETQYF.

In this sample, this clonotype turned up many times. The chain employs TRBV3-1 and TRBJ1-5, with a possible D match to TRBD1 (5 bases). The germline gives CDR1 LGHDT, CDR2 YNNKEL (reference sequence). The CDR3 totals 12 residues. The V gene lost 0 bases and the J gene lost 13 bases, with 10 bases spanning the gap. CDR3 region: CASSQEWGDQHF. In nucleotides, the CDR3 is TGTGCCAGCAGCCAAGAATGGGGGGATCAGCATTTT.

This clonotype was seen only a few times. The chain recombines TRBV5-1 with TRBJ2-3, with TRBD1 identical over 8 bases. The CDR3 sequence is 16 residues long. After removal of 0 bases from V and 7 bases from J, the junction contained 10 bases not matched to a gene. Germline assignment: CDR1 SGHRS and CDR2 YFSETQ. CDR3 coding DNA: TGCGCCAGCAGCTTGGAGGCAGGGGGCGCAAGGAATACGCAGTATTTT. It encodes CASSLEAGGARNTQYF. Combining the CDR3 with reference TRBV5-1 and TRBJ2-3 gives the whole variable domain KAGVTQTPRYLIKTRGQQVTLSCSPISGHRSVSWYQQTPGQGLQFLFEYFSETQRNKGNFPGRFSGRQFSNSRSEMNVSTLELGDSALYLCASSLEAGGARNTQYFGPGTRLTVL.